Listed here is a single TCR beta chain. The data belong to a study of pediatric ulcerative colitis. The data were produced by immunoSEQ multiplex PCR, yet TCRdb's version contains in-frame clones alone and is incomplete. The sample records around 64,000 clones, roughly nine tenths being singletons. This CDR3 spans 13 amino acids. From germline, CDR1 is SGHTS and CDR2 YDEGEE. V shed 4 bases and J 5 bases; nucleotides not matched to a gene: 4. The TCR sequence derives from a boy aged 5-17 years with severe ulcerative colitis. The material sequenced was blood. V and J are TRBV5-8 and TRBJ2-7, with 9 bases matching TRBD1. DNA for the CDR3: TGTGCCAGCAGCCGGGACAGGGTCGACGAGCAGTACTTC. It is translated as CASSRDRVDEQYF. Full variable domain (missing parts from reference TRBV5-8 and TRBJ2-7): EAGVTQSPTHLIKTRGQQATLRCSPISGHTSVYWYQQALGLGLQFLLWYDEGEERNRGNFPPRFSGRQFPNYSSELNVNALELEDSALYLCASSRDRVDEQYFGPGTRLTVT.